Below are 29 T cell receptor beta chains sequenced from a single sample in a study of T cell responses to AZD1222 COVID-19 vaccine (dated by TCRdb to 2020 to 2022). The time point label for this specimen denotes: about 28 days (+/-7) after the second vaccine dose. Interpreted using the paper, the treatment or condition label stands for: meningococcal conjugate vaccine given as trial control. Libraries came from the immunoSEQ multiplex PCR assay. TCRdb obtained this table from immuneACCESS and retained in-frame rearrangements with V and J assigned. These tables miss some clones; where compared with another copy, unresolved V genes account for less than half of the shortfall, and the remainder is unexplained. The sample yields roughly 180,000 clones; about 93% were counted once. Around 0.98% of the sample comes from the top ten. Here the sequenced sample was peripheral blood, taken 28 days after the second dose of the MenACWY control vaccine. The receptors here all came from an adult who received the MenACWY meningococcal vaccine as a control.

The V call is TRBV19, the J call TRBJ1-1, with 10 bases identical to TRBD1. V gave up 4 bases and J gave up 7 bases; unmatched junction bases: 6. The CDR3 runs to 14 residues. Germline CDR1 reads LNHDA; CDR2 reads SQIVND (reference sequence). CDR3 nucleotides: TGTGCCAGTAGTACGCGGACAGGGGGGAGTGAAGCTTTCTTT. Translating it yields CASSTRTGGSEAFF.

The chain employs TRBV5-5 and TRBJ1-2; TRBD1 agrees at 10 bases. The CDR3 totals 14 residues. Per the germline V gene, CDR1 is SGHKS and CDR2 is YYEKEE (reference sequence). After removal of 4 bases from V and 8 bases from J, the junction contained 8 bases not matched to a gene. CDR3 region: CASSDRQGARGYTF. The CDR3 DNA sequence: TGTGCCAGCAGCGACCGACAGGGGGCTCGCGGCTACACCTTC.

The V and J genes are TRBV6-5 and TRBJ1-1, with D possibly matching TRBD1 (6 bases). CDR3 length: 14 amino acids. Germline loops: CDR1 MNHEY, CDR2 SVGAGI. The germline V and J ends were trimmed by 2 bases and 3 bases, with 10 bases remaining between them. The CDR3 coding sequence is TGTGCCAGCAGTTACGCCCAGGGGTACACTGAAGCTTTCTTT. Protein: CASSYAQGYTEAFF.

This clone appeared once. V usage is TRBV10-3 and J usage is TRBJ2-7; D call uncertain. Germline V gives CDR1 ENHRY, CDR2 SYGVKD. Trimming removed 4 bases at V and 3 bases at J, with 10 bases between. The CDR3 is made up of 13 amino acids. The CDR3 DNA sequence: TGTGCCATCAGTGGTCTGGGAAGCTACGAGCAGTACTTC. Its translation: CAISGLGSYEQYF.

The genes are TRBV6-5 and TRBJ1-2, with D tentatively TRBD1 (6 bases). V lost 0 bases and J lost 2, with 10 bases in between. This CDR3 is built from 15 residues. Germline-derived CDR1 and CDR2 are MNHEY and SVGAGI. The CDR3 coding sequence is TGTGCCAGCAGTTACTCCGGGACAACGAACTATGGCTACACCTTC. It is translated as CASSYSGTTNYGYTF.

V usage is TRBV3-1 (or the pseudogene TRBV3-2) and J usage is TRBJ2-7; 8 positions match TRBD2. J lost 6 bases, V lost 0 bases, and 13 bases had no gene match. Germline CDR1 and CDR2: LGHDT and YNNKEL (reference sequence). The CDR3 has 17 residues. CDR3 nucleotide sequence: TGTGCCAGCAGCCAAGATGCTGTTCGGACTAGCATAGGCGAGCAGTACTTC. It is translated as CASSQDAVRTSIGEQYF.

The chain has TRBV19 and TRBJ1-4; no firm D call. The CDR3 contains 14 residues. Trimming left V 7 bases short and J 3 bases short, with 12 bases between. From germline, CDR1 is LNHDA and CDR2 SQIVND (reference sequence). CDR3 DNA: TGTGCCAGTACAGAGAGTGGTCCTAATGAAAAACTGTTTTTT. It codes for CASTESGPNEKLFF.

The rearrangement joins TRBV5-1 to TRBJ2-5; D possibly corresponds to TRBD2 (6 bases). Between the trimmed V and J ends, which lost 4 bases and 4 bases, there was a span of 17 bases. CDR1 is SGHRS and CDR2 is YFSETQ in the germline V gene. The CDR3 contains 15 residues. The chain's CDR3 is CASSIGGERGETQYF. The DNA of the CDR3 is TGCGCCAGCAGCATTGGAGGGGAGCGAGGAGAGACCCAGTACTTC. Complete variable domain (other parts from reference TRBV5-1 and TRBJ2-5): KAGVTQTPRYLIKTRGQQVTLSCSPISGHRSVSWYQQTPGQGLQFLFEYFSETQRNKGNFPGRFSGRQFSNSRSEMNVSTLELGDSALYLCASSIGGERGETQYFGPGTRLLVL.

The V call is TRBV9, the J call TRBJ1-2; 9 nucleotides match TRBD1. This CDR3 has 15 residues. Germline V gives CDR1 SGDLS, CDR2 YYNGEE. V lost 0 bases and J lost 8; bases outside the gene matches: 8. The CDR3 region has the DNA TGTGCCAGCAGCGTAGAACAGGGGGCTCGAGGGGGCTACACCTTC. Protein: CASSVEQGARGGYTF.

The V gene is TRBV2, the J gene TRBJ1-2, with 8 bases that match TRBD1. CDR3 length equals 13 residues. Germline V CDR1 and CDR2: SNHLY, FYNNEI. V shed 4 bases and J 2 bases; nucleotides not matched to a gene: 0. CDR3: CASSGDRNYGYTF. The CDR3 coding sequence is TGTGCCAGCAGTGGGGACAGGAACTATGGCTACACCTTC.

The CDR3 reads CAWSGGQGPNQPQHF. Written as DNA, the CDR3 is TGTGCCTGGAGTGGGGGACAGGGGCCTAATCAGCCCCAGCATTTT. This chain connects TRBV30 to TRBJ1-5; 10 bases agree with TRBD1. Germline trimming cut 1 base from V and 4 bases from J; bases unmatched to any gene: 4. Germline values: CDR1 GTSNPN, CDR2 SVGIG (reference sequence). The CDR3 contains 15 residues.

This chain links TRBV28 with TRBJ1-4; 7 bases are a match to TRBD1. The CDR3 covers 15 residues. Germline trimming cut 9 bases from V and 4 bases from J; bases unmatched to any gene: 11. The germline CDR1 and CDR2 sequences are MDHEN and SYDVKM. The CDR3 DNA follows: TGTGCCAGTAGATTAGGGGGCAGGAATAATGAAAAACTGTTTTTT. As protein: CASRLGGRNNEKLFF. The full variable domain, completed using reference TRBV28 and TRBJ1-4, is DVKVTQSSRYLVKRTGEKVFLECVQDMDHENMFWYRQDPGLGLRLIYFSYDVKMKEKGDIPEGYSVSREKKERFSLILESASTNQTSMYLCASRLGGRNNEKLFFGSGTQLSVL.

The chain recombines TRBV23-1 with TRBJ1-2; D is unresolved. TRBV23-1 is an open reading frame whose function is uncertain. V lost 2 bases to trimming and J lost 8 bases, with 21 bases between them. This CDR3 has 16 amino acids. Here the CDR3 DNA reads TGCGCCAGCAGTCAACCGACGGATCAGGTTAGGGAAGGCTACACCTTC. Translated, it gives CASSQPTDQVREGYTF.

The chain has TRBV19 and TRBJ1-4; 7 nucleotides match TRBD1. Unmatched junction bases numbered 8, after V lost 5 bases and J lost 5 bases. Looked up from germline, CDR1 is LNHDA and CDR2 is SQIVND (reference sequence). The CDR3 runs 15 residues. DNA for the CDR3: TGTGCCAGTAGTGCGGACAGGCGTCAGAATGAAAAACTGTTTTTT. Translating it yields CASSADRRQNEKLFF.

The chain carries TRBV18 and TRBJ2-3, with D hard to call. The CDR3 contains 15 residues. V lost 6 bases to trimming and J lost 2 bases, with 15 bases between them. Germline V gives CDR1 KGHSH, CDR2 LQKENI. CDR3: CASSHQVAPTDTQYF. In DNA form, the CDR3 reads TGTGCCAGCTCGCACCAAGTCGCACCCACAGATACGCAGTATTTT.

V and J are TRBV5-7 and TRBJ1-5, with TRBD1 identical over 9 bases. TRBV5-7 is an ORF; its function is uncertain. This CDR3 has 19 amino acids. Unmatched junction bases numbered 14, after V lost 1 base and J lost 3 bases. The CDR3 DNA follows: TGTGCCAGCAGCTTGAGTCCACAGGGGGCTCACACTGCCAATCAGCCCCAGCATTTT. This gives the protein CASSLSPQGAHTANQPQHF.

The V gene is TRBV27, the J gene TRBJ1-5; D unresolved. Germline CDR1 is MNHEY and CDR2 is SMNVEV (reference sequence). With 1 base removed from V and 9 bases from J, the gap between germline ends came to 16 bases. The CDR3 spans 15 residues. CDR3 DNA sequence: TGTGCCAGCAGTTTATTCGGGCGCGGGGAGAGGCCCCAGCATTTT. Protein product: CASSLFGRGERPQHF.

This chain joins TRBV7-2 and TRBJ1-5; weak D call: TRBD1 (5 bases). CDR1 and CDR2 from the germline V gene are SGHTA and FQGNSA. This CDR3 region has 15 residues. Trimming removed 1 base from V and 6 bases from J, with 13 bases in between. The DNA for the CDR3 is TGTGCCAGCAGCTTAGATGGGGGGTTTGGTCAGCCCCAGCATTTT. Residues: CASSLDGGFGQPQHF.

The chain carries TRBV19 and TRBJ1-1; 9 bases align to TRBD1. The CDR3 sequence is 14 residues long. The V segment lost 7 bases and the J segment 5 bases; nucleotides outside the gene matches: 8. Germline lookup yields CDR1 LNHDA and CDR2 SQIVND (reference sequence). CDR3 nucleotide sequence: TGTGCCAGTAAGGGACAGGGCGAACGGACTGAAGCTTTCTTT. Translating it yields CASKGQGERTEAFF.

The chain uses TRBV18 and TRBJ2-5; D is unclear. CDR3 length equals 12 residues. Germline assignment: CDR1 KGHSH and CDR2 LQKENI. Trimming removed 3 bases from V and 5 bases from J, with 7 bases in between. The CDR3 DNA reads as TGTGCCAGCTCACCGGGGTCCGAGACCCAGTACTTC. Its protein product is CASSPGSETQYF.

The chain employs TRBV2 and TRBJ2-7, with a tentative D call TRBD2 (6 bases). V was clipped by 2 bases and J by 3 bases, with 11 bases between them. The CDR3 consists of 14 residues. Germline CDR1 is SNHLY and CDR2 is FYNNEI. The CDR3 DNA sequence: TGTGCCAGCAGTGAACTTGGGACTGACTACGAGCAGTACTTC. Translating gives CASSELGTDYEQYF. The full variable domain, rest sourced from reference TRBV2 and TRBJ2-7, is EPEVTQTPSHQVTQMGQEVILRCVPISNHLYFYWYRQILGQKVEFLVSFYNNEISEKSEIFDDQFSVERPDGSNFTLKIRSTKLEDSAMYFCASSELGTDYEQYFGPGTRLTVT.

The chain couples TRBV5-6 to TRBJ2-4, with D perhaps matching TRBD1 or TRBD2 (5 bases each). Germline loops: CDR1 SGHDT, CDR2 YYEEEE. Trimming removed 2 bases at V and 7 bases at J, with 10 bases between. There are 13 residues in the CDR3. CDR3 sequence: CASSFQGDNIQYF. Written as DNA, the CDR3 is TGTGCCAGCAGCTTCCAGGGAGATAACATTCAGTACTTC.

This chain joins TRBV28 and TRBJ2-1; 7 bases are a match to TRBD1. Unmatched junction bases numbered 8, after V lost 7 bases and J lost 2 bases. The CDR3 totals 15 residues. Germline CDR1 and CDR2: MDHEN and SYDVKM. CDR3 amino acids: CASTPDRLTYNEQFF. CDR3 DNA: TGTGCCAGCACCCCGGACAGGTTAACCTACAATGAGCAGTTCTTC.

The CDR3, as DNA: TGCGCCAGCAGCCGAACAGGGGCTGGAGATGAAAAACTGTTTTTT. It specifies CASSRTGAGDEKLFF. The chain joins TRBV4-1 to TRBJ1-4, with 7 bases aligning to TRBD1. The CDR3 has 15 residues. J lost 6 bases, V lost 4 bases, and 8 bases had no gene match. CDR1 is MGHRA, CDR2 YSYEKL, per germline.

The CDR3 protein is CASSSGPKNQPQHF. In DNA form, the CDR3 reads TGTGCCAGCAGTTCGGGACCGAAAAATCAGCCCCAGCATTTT. The V and J genes are TRBV28 and TRBJ1-5; TRBD1 might be the D (5 bases). This CDR3 region has 14 residues. From germline, CDR1 is MDHEN and CDR2 SYDVKM. V was shortened by 4 bases and J by 4 bases, with 11 bases between the two germline ends.

V is TRBV5-1 and J is TRBJ1-2, with D possibly TRBD1 on 5 matching bases. CDR1 and CDR2 from the germline V gene are SGHRS and YFSETQ. The CDR3 covers 15 residues. The ends were cut back, 0 bases at V and 1 base at J, with 10 bases in the middle. Here the CDR3 DNA reads TGCGCCAGCAGCTTGGCCGGGGGGGTTAACTATGGCTACACCTTC. Its protein is CASSLAGGVNYGYTF.

The chain joins TRBV7-2 to TRBJ2-3, with TRBD2 matching 12 bases. Trimming at V came to 5 bases and at J to 4 bases, leaving 16 bases not matched to a gene. Germline CDR1 is SGHTA and CDR2 is FQGNSA. This CDR3 comprises 19 residues. The chain's CDR3 is CASSPLLAGGPRVPDTQYF. In DNA form, the CDR3 reads TGTGCCAGCAGCCCGCTTCTAGCGGGGGGGCCCAGGGTCCCAGATACGCAGTATTTT.

V gene TRBV19 combines with J gene TRBJ2-3, with 7 bases aligning to TRBD2. Per germline, CDR1 LNHDA and CDR2 SQIVND (reference sequence). The CDR3 loop spans 15 amino acids. The J segment lost 4 bases and the V segment lost 5 bases, leaving 9 bases of the junction unmatched. DNA for the CDR3: TGTGCCAGTAGTTCTACAGCGGGAATGGCAGATACGCAGTATTTT. Encoded protein: CASSSTAGMADTQYF.

The rearrangement joins TRBV2 to TRBJ2-7; no firm D call. The germline V gene encodes CDR1 SNHLY and CDR2 FYNNEI. Trimming cost V 5 bases and J 4 bases, with 12 bases left between them. The CDR3 contains 13 residues. The CDR3 bases are TGTGCCAGCAGTTCGAGTACTGGATACGAGCAGTACTTC. This translates into CASSSSTGYEQYF. The full variable domain, with the rest looked up from reference TRBV2 and TRBJ2-7, is EPEVTQTPSHQVTQMGQEVILRCVPISNHLYFYWYRQILGQKVEFLVSFYNNEISEKSEIFDDQFSVERPDGSNFTLKIRSTKLEDSAMYFCASSSSTGYEQYFGPGTRLTVT.